A single T cell receptor (beta chain) is shown here with its context. The antigen remains unidentified. These data are taken from a study of type 1 regulatory T cells. Study as a whole: This in vitro CD4 product, T-allo10, is enriched for Tr1 cells and alloantigen-specific.

Study-wide points: Tr1 cells had a more restricted TCR repertoire than non-Tr1 cells.

Each CDR3 protein is one row after TCRdb ran MiXCR on the reads. The table lists fewer than 80,000 distinct CDR3 sequences, around 21% of them singletons. J lost 4 bases, V lost 6 bases, and 7 bases had no gene match. The CDR3 is made up of 14 amino acids. Per germline, CDR1 GTSNPN and CDR2 SVGIG (reference sequence). Sample: cultured type 1 regulatory T (Tr1) cells, either the whole culture or a sorted fraction (not recorded which). The TCR was taken from a human donor in good health. The chain is built from TRBV30 and TRBJ2-2; 8 nucleotides match TRBD2. The CDR3 DNA is TGTGCCTGCTGGGGACTAGTGGGCACCGGGGAGCTGTTTTTT. The encoded protein is CACWGLVGTGELFF.